The clone carrying this TCR beta chain has only a few counts. Use of 60 Vbeta and 13 Jbeta primers characterized the PCR. Sequencing was performed with immunoSEQ multiplex PCR; in TCRdb, only in-frame clones are kept and a portion is missing. The sample records about 67,000 clones, 65% to 70% being singletons. CDR1 and CDR2 from the germline V gene are MNHEY and SVGAGI. CDR3 length equals 15 residues. J lost 2 bases, V lost 6 bases, and 6 bases had no gene match. These data originate in a study of cytomegalovirus exposure and HLA in healthy donors. Study information: Counted in an early data release were roughly 87 million unique TCRs from HLA-typed donors.

This TCR was sampled from a woman in her 30s in good health and CMV-seronegative. This chain uses TRBV6-5 with TRBJ2-3, with 9 positions matching TRBD2. The sequenced sample consisted of PBMCs. CDR3 region: CASSRGTSLTDTQYF. The DNA for the CDR3 is TGTGCCAGCAGCAGAGGGACTAGCCTCACAGATACGCAGTATTTT.